A selection of T cell receptor beta chains follows, all from one sample in a study of blood T cell repertoires in COVID-19. Data came from immunoSEQ multiplex PCR; TCRdb stores just in-frame clones and leaves some out. Here the sample spans tens of thousands of clones, roughly nine tenths being singletons. Material for sequencing was peripheral blood. The receptor set was obtained from a woman aged 80 or over with acute or convalescent COVID-19. The CDR3 runs from the conserved cysteine through the conserved F or W. A D gene is named only where the DNA matches it firmly. Size values are once, few and many counts, or a class for expanded clones, and some rows have none.

v_call	j_call	clone_size	d_call	cdr3_aa	cdr3_nt
TRBV27	TRBJ2-5	-	TRBD2	CASSFTLPRAGSGETQYF	TGTGCCAGCAGCTTCACCCTCCCCAGAGCGGGGAGTGGAGAGACCCAGTACTTC
TRBV19	TRBJ1-2	once	-	CASSISGDYGYTF	TGTGCCAGTAGTATTTCGGGGGATTATGGCTACACCTTC
TRBV4-1	TRBJ2-5	-	TRBD1	CASSPNHRGQETQYF	TGCGCCAGCAGCCCGAACCACAGGGGCCAAGAGACCCAGTACTTC
TRBV2	TRBJ2-5	-	TRBD2	CASSEPSGGTETQYF	TGTGCCAGCAGTGAGCCTAGCGGGGGCACGGAGACCCAGTACTTC
TRBV6-1	TRBJ2-1	-	TRBD2	CASSEARGAYNEQFF	TGTGCCAGCAGTGAAGCGCGGGGGGCTTACAATGAGCAGTTCTTC
TRBV10-2	TRBJ1-2	-	-	CASSESPGGYYGYTF	TGCGCCAGCAGTGAGTCACCGGGAGGGTACTATGGCTACACCTTC
TRBV7-9	TRBJ2-2	-	TRBD1	CASSPGQATGELFF	TGTGCCAGCAGCCCAGGACAGGCTACAGGGGAGCTGTTTTTT
TRBV11-2	TRBJ1-2	-	-	CASSLSSGLDYGYTF	TGTGCCAGCAGCTTATCATCTGGACTGGACTATGGCTACACCTTC
TRBV5-8	TRBJ2-1	-	TRBD2	CASSLGSGVSYNEQFF	TGTGCCAGCAGCTTGGGTAGCGGGGTCTCCTACAATGAGCAGTTCTTC
TRBV6-1	TRBJ2-3	-	-	CASREAASTDTQYF	TGTGCCAGCAGGGAAGCGGCTAGCACAGATACGCAGTATTTT
TRBV3-1/TRBV3-2	TRBJ1-5	once	TRBD1	CASSQSSQGGNQPQHF	TGTGCCAGCAGCCAATCGTCCCAGGGGGGCAATCAGCCCCAGCATTTT
TRBV28	TRBJ1-4	-	-	CASRVATNEKLFF	TGTGCCAGCCGAGTGGCAACTAATGAAAAACTGTTTTTT
TRBV5-1	TRBJ2-3	-	TRBD2	CASSFRLAGADTQYF	TGCGCCAGCAGCTTCAGACTAGCGGGGGCGGATACGCAGTATTTT
TRBV25-1	TRBJ2-1	once	TRBD2	CASRETSGGRSSYNEQFF	TGTGCCAGCAGGGAGACTAGCGGGGGCCGTAGCTCCTACAATGAGCAGTTCTTC
TRBV7-6	TRBJ2-3	-	-	CASSLGQGYRDTQYF	TGTGCCAGCAGCTTAGGGCAGGGGTATAGAGATACGCAGTATTTT
TRBV3-1/TRBV3-2	TRBJ1-6	-	-	CASSQTHRGSPLHF	TGTGCCAGCAGCCAAACGCACCGGGGTTCACCCCTCCACTTT
TRBV7-9	TRBJ2-2	once	-	CASSFDTNTGELFF	TGTGCCAGCAGCTTCGACACTAACACCGGGGAGCTGTTTTTT
TRBV6-5	TRBJ1-1	-	-	CASNQGSTPDEAFF	TGTGCCAGTAATCAGGGTTCCACCCCGGATGAAGCTTTCTTT
TRBV24-1	TRBJ2-5	-	TRBD1	CATSDFPGTGQETQYF	TGTGCCACCAGTGATTTCCCCGGGACAGGTCAAGAGACCCAGTACTTC
TRBV5-4	TRBJ2-3	-	TRBD2	CASSLGGGRADTQYF	TGTGCCAGCAGCTTGGGGGGGGGACGGGCAGATACGCAGTATTTT
TRBV19	TRBJ2-5	-	-	CASSMERETQYF	TGTGCCAGTAGTATGGAGAGAGAGACCCAGTACTTC
TRBV19	TRBJ1-5	once	-	CASSTGGGANQPQHF	TGTGCCAGTAGTACCGGCGGGGGGGCGAATCAGCCCCAGCATTTT
TRBV18	TRBJ1-1	once	TRBD1	CASSPDREGTEAFF	TGTGCCAGCTCACCGGACAGGGAGGGCACTGAAGCTTTCTTT
TRBV9	TRBJ1-2	-	TRBD1	CASSPGQGNYGYTF	TGTGCCAGCAGCCCCGGACAGGGTAACTATGGCTACACCTTC
TRBV30	TRBJ2-4	-	TRBD1	CAWSADRGTKNIQYF	TGTGCCTGGAGTGCCGACAGGGGGACCAAAAACATTCAGTACTTC
TRBV12-2	TRBJ2-2	-	-	CASRLANYRVPFYGELFF	TGTGCAAGTCGCTTAGCAAACTACAGGGTCCCGTTCTACGGGGAGCTGTTTTTT
TRBV2	TRBJ2-3	-	TRBD2	CASSHRLAGASGTDTQYF	TGTGCCAGCAGCCACCGACTAGCGGGGGCCTCGGGGACAGATACGCAGTATTTT
TRBV11-3	TRBJ1-5	-	TRBD1	CASSSPPGGGNQPQHF	TGTGCCAGCAGCTCCCCCCCAGGGGGCGGCAATCAGCCCCAGCATTTT
TRBV7-8	TRBJ2-6	once	TRBD1	CASSLAVGQGVGGANVLTF	TGTGCCAGCAGCTTAGCTGTGGGACAGGGTGTCGGTGGGGCCAACGTCCTGACTTTC
TRBV24-1	TRBJ2-3	-	TRBD1	CATRAGQGFTDTQYF	TGTGCCACCAGGGCGGGACAGGGTTTCACAGATACGCAGTATTTT
TRBV7-9	TRBJ2-2	-	TRBD2	CASSRSGGENTGELFF	TGTGCCAGCAGCCGGAGCGGGGGGGAGAACACCGGGGAGCTGTTTTTT
TRBV4-1	TRBJ2-2	-	-	CASSQGRQGTNTGELFF	TGCGCCAGCAGCCAAGGGAGGCAGGGGACGAACACCGGGGAGCTGTTTTTT
TRBV7-2	TRBJ2-1	-	-	CASSGPGINEQFF	TGTGCCAGCAGCGGCCCGGGAATCAATGAGCAGTTCTTC
TRBV2	TRBJ2-7	few	-	CATLSAVSSYEQYF	TGTGCCACCCTTAGCGCCGTAAGCTCCTACGAGCAGTACTTC
TRBV18	TRBJ2-1	few	TRBD1	CASSLRTGRYNEQFF	TGTGCCAGCTCCCTACGGACAGGGCGTTACAATGAGCAGTTCTTC
TRBV2	TRBJ2-1	-	-	CASSDRDLSYNEQFF	TGTGCCAGCAGTGATCGGGACTTATCCTACAATGAGCAGTTCTTC
TRBV6-5	TRBJ2-4	-	TRBD1	CATTDRAQNIQYF	TGTGCCACCACCGACAGGGCACAAAACATTCAGTACTTC
TRBV5-4	TRBJ1-2	-	-	CASSLIRGDGYTF	TGTGCCAGCAGCTTGATCAGGGGAGATGGCTACACCTTC
TRBV6-5	TRBJ2-7	-	-	CASGYTGRSSYEQYF	TGTGCCAGCGGATACACAGGCCGGAGCTCCTACGAGCAGTACTTC
TRBV5-1	TRBJ2-4	-	-	CASSSFTESIQYF	TGCGCCAGCAGCTCGTTCACTGAAAGCATTCAGTACTTC
TRBV5-1	TRBJ2-3	-	-	CASSLEGSDTQYF	TGCGCCAGCAGCTTGGAGGGGTCGGATACGCAGTATTTT
TRBV4-1	TRBJ2-3	-	-	CASSQEGGGYTDTQYF	TGCGCCAGCAGCCAAGAGGGTGGAGGTTACACAGATACGCAGTATTTT
TRBV7-9	TRBJ1-1	-	TRBD1	CASSPVGGRGRGRGTEAFF	TGTGCCAGCAGCCCCGTCGGCGGCAGGGGGCGAGGAAGGGGCACTGAAGCTTTCTTT
TRBV5-1	TRBJ2-5	-	-	CASSLAPPDNQETQYF	TGCGCCAGCAGCTTAGCCCCCCCGGACAACCAAGAGACCCAGTACTTC
TRBV5-1	TRBJ2-2	-	-	CASSLEASRTGELFF	TGCGCCAGCAGCTTGGAGGCAAGCAGGACCGGGGAGCTGTTTTTT
TRBV5-6	TRBJ1-1	-	TRBD1	CASSLQGAQMNTEAFF	TGTGCCAGCAGCTTACAGGGGGCCCAGATGAACACTGAAGCTTTCTTT
TRBV29-1	TRBJ2-7	-	TRBD1	CSVGQGAYEQYF	TGCAGCGTCGGACAGGGGGCGTACGAGCAGTACTTC
TRBV28	TRBJ1-2	-	TRBD1	CASSTTGVLLGDGYTF	TGTGCCAGCAGTACAACAGGGGTCCTCCTGGGGGATGGCTACACCTTC
TRBV10-1	TRBJ2-1	-	-	CASSEHQGPEQFF	TGCGCCAGCAGTGAGCATCAGGGCCCCGAGCAGTTCTTC